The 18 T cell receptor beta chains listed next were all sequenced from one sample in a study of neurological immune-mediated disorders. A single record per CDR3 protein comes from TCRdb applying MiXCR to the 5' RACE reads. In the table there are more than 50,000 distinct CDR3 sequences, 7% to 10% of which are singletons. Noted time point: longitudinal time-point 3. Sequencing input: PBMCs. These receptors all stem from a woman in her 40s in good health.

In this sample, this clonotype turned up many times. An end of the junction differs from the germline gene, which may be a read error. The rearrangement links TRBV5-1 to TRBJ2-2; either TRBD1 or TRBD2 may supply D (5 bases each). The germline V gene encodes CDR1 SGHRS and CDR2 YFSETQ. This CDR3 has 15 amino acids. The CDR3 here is CASSFNEGNAGELFF. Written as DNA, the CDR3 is TGCGCCAGCAGCTTCAATGAGGGGAACGCCGGGGAGCTGTTTTTT.

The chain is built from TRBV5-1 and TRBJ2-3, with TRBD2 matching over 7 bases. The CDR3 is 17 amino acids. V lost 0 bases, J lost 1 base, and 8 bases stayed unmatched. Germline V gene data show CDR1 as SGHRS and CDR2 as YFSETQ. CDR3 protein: CASSLDPSAGGTDTQYF. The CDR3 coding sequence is TGCGCCAGCAGCTTGGACCCTTCTGCGGGGGGCACAGATACGCAGTATTTT.

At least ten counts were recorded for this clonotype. This chain's CDR3 is CASSLTGFYEQYF. Here the CDR3 DNA reads TGTGCCAGCAGCTTAACAGGGTTCTACGAGCAGTACTTC. The rearrangement joins TRBV7-9 to TRBJ2-7; the D gene is possibly TRBD1 (6 bases). The germline V gene has CDR1 SEHNR and CDR2 FQNEAQ (reference sequence). V lost 2 bases to trimming and J lost 3 bases, with 8 bases between them. The CDR3 covers 13 residues.

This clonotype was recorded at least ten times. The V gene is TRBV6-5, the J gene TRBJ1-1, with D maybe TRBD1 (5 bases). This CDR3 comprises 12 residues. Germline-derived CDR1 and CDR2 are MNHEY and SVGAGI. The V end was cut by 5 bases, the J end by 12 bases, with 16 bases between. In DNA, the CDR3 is TGTGCCAGCAGTCGCGGACAAGGAAAAACTTTCTTT. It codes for CASSRGQGKTFF.

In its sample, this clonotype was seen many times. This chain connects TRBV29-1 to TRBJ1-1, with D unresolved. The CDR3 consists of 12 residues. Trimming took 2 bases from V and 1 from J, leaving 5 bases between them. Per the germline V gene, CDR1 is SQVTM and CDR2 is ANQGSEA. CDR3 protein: CSVETSNTEAFF. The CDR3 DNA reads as TGCAGCGTTGAAACTTCGAACACTGAAGCTTTCTTT.

The CDR3 protein is CATMGGNSYNEQFF. The CDR3 DNA reads TGTGCCACCATGGGCGGAAACTCCTACAATGAGCAGTTCTTC. This chain links TRBV3-1 with TRBJ2-1, with no clear D. The V gene's germline CDR1 is LGHDT and CDR2 YNNKEL (reference sequence). V was clipped by 10 bases and J by 0 bases, with 13 bases between them. This CDR3 spans 14 amino acids.

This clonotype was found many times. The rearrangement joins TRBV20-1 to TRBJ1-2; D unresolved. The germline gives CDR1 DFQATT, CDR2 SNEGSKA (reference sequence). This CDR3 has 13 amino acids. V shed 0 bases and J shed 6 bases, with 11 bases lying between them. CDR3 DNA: TGCAGTGCTAGAGATCCGGGTACGAATGGCTACACCTTC. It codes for CSARDPGTNGYTF.

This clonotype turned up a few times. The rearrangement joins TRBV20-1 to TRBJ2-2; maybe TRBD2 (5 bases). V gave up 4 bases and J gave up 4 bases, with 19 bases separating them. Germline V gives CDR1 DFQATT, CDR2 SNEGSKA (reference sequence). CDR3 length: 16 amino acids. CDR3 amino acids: CSANVQNNGVTGELFF. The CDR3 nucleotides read TGCAGTGCTAACGTGCAGAACAACGGGGTCACCGGGGAGCTGTTTTTT.

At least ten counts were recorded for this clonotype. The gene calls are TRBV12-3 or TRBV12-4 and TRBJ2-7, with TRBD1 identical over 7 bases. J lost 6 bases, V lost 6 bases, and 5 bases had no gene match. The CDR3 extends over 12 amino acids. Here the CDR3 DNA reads TGTGCCAGCAGCCACCGACAGGGCGAGCAGTACTTC. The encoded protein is CASSHRQGEQYF.

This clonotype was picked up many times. The CDR3 loop is CATTGTHQETQYF. For the CDR3, the DNA is TGTGCCACCACCGGGACGCACCAAGAGACCCAGTACTTC. The gene calls are TRBV2 and TRBJ2-5; D is perhaps TRBD1 or TRBD2 (5 bases each). CDR1 is SNHLY and CDR2 is FYNNEI in the germline V gene. This CDR3 region has 13 residues. Trimming left V 10 bases short and J 0 bases short, with 12 bases between.

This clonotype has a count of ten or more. CDR3 DNA: TGTGCCATCAAACAGGGAACCTCCGGCACTGAAGCTTTCTTT. Encoded protein: CAIKQGTSGTEAFF. The V and J genes are TRBV10-3 and TRBJ1-1; the D gene is possibly TRBD1 (6 bases). Trimming left V 7 bases short and J 4 bases short, with 16 bases between. From germline, CDR1 is ENHRY and CDR2 SYGVKD. This CDR3 has 14 amino acids.

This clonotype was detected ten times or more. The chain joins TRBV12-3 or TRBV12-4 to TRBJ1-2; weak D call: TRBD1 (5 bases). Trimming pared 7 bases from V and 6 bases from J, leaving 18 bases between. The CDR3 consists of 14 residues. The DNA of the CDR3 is TGTGCCAGCACCGGTCCATCGGGGCTACATGGCTACACCTTC. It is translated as CASTGPSGLHGYTF.

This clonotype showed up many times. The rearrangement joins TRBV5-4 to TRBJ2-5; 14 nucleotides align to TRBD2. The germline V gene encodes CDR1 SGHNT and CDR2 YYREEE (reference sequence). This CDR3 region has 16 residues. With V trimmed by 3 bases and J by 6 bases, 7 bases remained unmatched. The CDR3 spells CASSYGLAGGMKTQYF. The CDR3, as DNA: TGTGCCAGCAGCTACGGACTAGCGGGGGGTATGAAGACCCAGTACTTC.

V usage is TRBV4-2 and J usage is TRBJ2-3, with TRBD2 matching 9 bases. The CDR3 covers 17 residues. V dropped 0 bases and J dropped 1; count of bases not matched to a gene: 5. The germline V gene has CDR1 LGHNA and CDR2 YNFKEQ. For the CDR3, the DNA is TGTGCCAGCAGCCAAGAAAGGGCTAGCGGGGGCACAGATACGCAGTATTTT. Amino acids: CASSQERASGGTDTQYF.

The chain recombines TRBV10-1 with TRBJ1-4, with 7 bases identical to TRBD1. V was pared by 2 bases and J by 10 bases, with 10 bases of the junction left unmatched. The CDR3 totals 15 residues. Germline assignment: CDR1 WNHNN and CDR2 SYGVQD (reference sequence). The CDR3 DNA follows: TGCGCCAGCAGTGAGGCAGGGGGTACCTTCGGAAAACTGTTTTTT. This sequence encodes CASSEAGGTFGKLFF.

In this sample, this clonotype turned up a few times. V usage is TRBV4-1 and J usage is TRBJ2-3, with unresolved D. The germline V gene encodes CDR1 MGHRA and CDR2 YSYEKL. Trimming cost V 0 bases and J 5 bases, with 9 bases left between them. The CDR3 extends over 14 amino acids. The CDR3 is CASSQDPWGDTQYF. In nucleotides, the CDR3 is TGCGCCAGCAGCCAAGATCCGTGGGGAGATACGCAGTATTTT.

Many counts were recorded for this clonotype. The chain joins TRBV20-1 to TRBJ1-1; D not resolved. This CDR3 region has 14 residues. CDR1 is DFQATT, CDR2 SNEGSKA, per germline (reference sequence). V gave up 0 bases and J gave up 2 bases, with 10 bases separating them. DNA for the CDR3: TGCAGTGCTAGAGAGGGCGGGTCTAACACTGAAGCTTTCTTT. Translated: CSAREGGSNTEAFF.

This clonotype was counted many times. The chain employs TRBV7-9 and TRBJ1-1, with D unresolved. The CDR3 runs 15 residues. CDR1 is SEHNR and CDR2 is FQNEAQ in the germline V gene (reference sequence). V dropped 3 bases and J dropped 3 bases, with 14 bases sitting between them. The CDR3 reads CASSFILVPHTEAFF. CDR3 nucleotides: TGTGCCAGCAGCTTTATTCTCGTGCCGCACACTGAAGCTTTCTTT.